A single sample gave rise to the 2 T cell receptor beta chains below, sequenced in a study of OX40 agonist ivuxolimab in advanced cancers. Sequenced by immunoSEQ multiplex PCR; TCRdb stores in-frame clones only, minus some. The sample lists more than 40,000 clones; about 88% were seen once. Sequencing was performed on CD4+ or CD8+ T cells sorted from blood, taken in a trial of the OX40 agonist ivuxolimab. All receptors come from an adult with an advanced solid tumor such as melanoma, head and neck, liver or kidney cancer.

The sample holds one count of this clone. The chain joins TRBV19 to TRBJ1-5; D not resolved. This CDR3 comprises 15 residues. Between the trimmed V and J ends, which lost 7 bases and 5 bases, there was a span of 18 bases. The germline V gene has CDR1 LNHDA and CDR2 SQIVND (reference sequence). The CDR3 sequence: CASMPNRDDDQPQHF. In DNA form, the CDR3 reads TGTGCCAGTATGCCCAACCGGGATGATGATCAGCCCCAGCATTTT.

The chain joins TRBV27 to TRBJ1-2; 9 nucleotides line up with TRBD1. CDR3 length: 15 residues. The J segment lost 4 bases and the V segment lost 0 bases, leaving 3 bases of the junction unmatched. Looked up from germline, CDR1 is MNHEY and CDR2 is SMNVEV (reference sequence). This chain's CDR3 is CASSLSGTGSYGYTF. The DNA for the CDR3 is TGTGCCAGCAGTTTATCGGGGACAGGGAGCTATGGCTACACCTTC.